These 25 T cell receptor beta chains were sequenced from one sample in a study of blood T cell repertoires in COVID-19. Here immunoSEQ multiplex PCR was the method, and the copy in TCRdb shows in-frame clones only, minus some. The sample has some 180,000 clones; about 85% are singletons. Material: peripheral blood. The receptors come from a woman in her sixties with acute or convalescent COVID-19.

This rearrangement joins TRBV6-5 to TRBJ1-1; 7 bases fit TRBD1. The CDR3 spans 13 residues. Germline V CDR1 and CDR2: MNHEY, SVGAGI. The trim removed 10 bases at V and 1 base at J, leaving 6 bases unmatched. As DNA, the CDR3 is TGTGCCATGAGACAGGGTACGAACACTGAAGCTTTCTTT. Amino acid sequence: CAMRQGTNTEAFF.

CDR3 coding DNA: TGTGCCAGCACTCGATTGGGGGGCACTGAAGCTTTCTTT. Encoded protein: CASTRLGGTEAFF. The gene calls are TRBV28 and TRBJ1-1; tentatively, D is TRBD1 (5 bases). The V gene lost 7 bases and the J gene lost 4 bases, with 13 bases spanning the gap. CDR3 length equals 13 residues. CDR1 and CDR2 from the germline V gene are MDHEN and SYDVKM.

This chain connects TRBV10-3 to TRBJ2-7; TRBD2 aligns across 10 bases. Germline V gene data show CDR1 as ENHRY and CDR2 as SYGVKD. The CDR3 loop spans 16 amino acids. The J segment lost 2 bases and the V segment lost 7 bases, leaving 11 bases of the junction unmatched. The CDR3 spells CAITPSGSVSPYEQYF. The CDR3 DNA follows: TGTGCCATCACTCCTAGCGGGAGTGTAAGCCCCTACGAGCAGTACTTC.

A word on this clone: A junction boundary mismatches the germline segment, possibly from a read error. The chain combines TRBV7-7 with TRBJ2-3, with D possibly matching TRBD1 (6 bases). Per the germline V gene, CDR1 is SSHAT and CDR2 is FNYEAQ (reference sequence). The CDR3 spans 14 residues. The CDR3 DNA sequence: TGTGCTAGCAGCCCGAGAGGGGGTCCAGATACGCAGTATTTT. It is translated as CASSPRGGPDTQYF.

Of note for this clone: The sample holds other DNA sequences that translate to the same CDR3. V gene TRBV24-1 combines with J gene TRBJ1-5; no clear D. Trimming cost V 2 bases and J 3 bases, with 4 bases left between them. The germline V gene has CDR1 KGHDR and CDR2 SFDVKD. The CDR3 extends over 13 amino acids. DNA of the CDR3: TGTGCCACCAGTGATTCTAACAATCAGCCCCAGCATTTT. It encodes CATSDSNNQPQHF.

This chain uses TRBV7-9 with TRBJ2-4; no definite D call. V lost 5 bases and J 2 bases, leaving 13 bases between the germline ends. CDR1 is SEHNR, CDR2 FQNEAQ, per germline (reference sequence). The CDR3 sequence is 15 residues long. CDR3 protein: CASSIFLETKNIQYF. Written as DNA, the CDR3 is TGTGCCAGCAGCATCTTTCTAGAGACCAAAAACATTCAGTACTTC.

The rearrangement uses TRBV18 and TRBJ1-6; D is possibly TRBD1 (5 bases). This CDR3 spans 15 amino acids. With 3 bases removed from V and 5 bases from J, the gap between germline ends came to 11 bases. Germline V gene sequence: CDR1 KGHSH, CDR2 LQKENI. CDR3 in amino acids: CASSPGRADNSPLHF. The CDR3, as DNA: TGTGCCAGCTCACCCGGCAGGGCTGATAATTCACCCCTCCACTTT.

The DNA for the CDR3 is TGTGCCAGCAGCCCCGCCGGACAGGGGGCGTTTGGCTACACCTTC. Its protein is CASSPAGQGAFGYTF. The chain has TRBV3-1 (or the pseudogene TRBV3-2) and TRBJ1-2; 11 bases map to TRBD1. Germline lookup yields CDR1 LGHDT and CDR2 YNNKEL (reference sequence). J gave up 7 bases and V 4 bases, and 8 bases lay outside the gene matches. The length of the CDR3 is 15 residues.

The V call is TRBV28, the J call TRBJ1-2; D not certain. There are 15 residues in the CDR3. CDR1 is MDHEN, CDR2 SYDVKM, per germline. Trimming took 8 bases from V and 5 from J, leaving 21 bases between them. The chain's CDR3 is CASGEDLKSAYGYTF. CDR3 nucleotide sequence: TGTGCCAGCGGTGAAGACTTAAAATCAGCATATGGCTACACCTTC.

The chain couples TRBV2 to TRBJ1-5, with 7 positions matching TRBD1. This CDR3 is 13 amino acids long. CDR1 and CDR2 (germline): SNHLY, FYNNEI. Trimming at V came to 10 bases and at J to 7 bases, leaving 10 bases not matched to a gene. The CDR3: CATAGTGEQPQHF. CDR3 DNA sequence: TGTGCCACAGCGGGTACAGGGGAGCAGCCCCAGCATTTT. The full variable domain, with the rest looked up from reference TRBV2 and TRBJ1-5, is EPEVTQTPSHQVTQMGQEVILRCVPISNHLYFYWYRQILGQKVEFLVSFYNNEISEKSEIFDDQFSVERPDGSNFTLKIRSTKLEDSAMYFCATAGTGEQPQHFGDGTRLSIL.

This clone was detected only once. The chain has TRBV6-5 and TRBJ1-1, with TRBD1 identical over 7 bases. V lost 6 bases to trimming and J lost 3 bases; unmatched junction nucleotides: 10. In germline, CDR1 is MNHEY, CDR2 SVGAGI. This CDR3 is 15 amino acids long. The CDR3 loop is CASRRRQGPDTEAFF. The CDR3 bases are TGTGCCAGCAGGAGACGACAGGGCCCAGACACTGAAGCTTTCTTT.

As DNA, the CDR3 is TGTGCCTGGGGACAGGATAACCATCAGCCCCAGCATTTT. Its translation: CAWGQDNHQPQHF. The chain employs TRBV30 and TRBJ1-5; TRBD1 aligns across 7 bases. CDR3 length equals 13 residues. Germline V lookup: CDR1 GTSNPN, CDR2 SVGIG (reference sequence). The V gene end was trimmed by 5 bases and the J gene end by 5 bases; junction bases not matched to a gene: 6.

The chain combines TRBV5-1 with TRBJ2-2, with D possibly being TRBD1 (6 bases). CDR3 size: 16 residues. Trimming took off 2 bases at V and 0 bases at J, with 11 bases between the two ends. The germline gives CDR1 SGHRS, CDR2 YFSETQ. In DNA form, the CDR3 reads TGCGCCAGCAGCTTACAGGGCCCCCCGAACACCGGGGAGCTGTTTTTT. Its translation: CASSLQGPPNTGELFF.

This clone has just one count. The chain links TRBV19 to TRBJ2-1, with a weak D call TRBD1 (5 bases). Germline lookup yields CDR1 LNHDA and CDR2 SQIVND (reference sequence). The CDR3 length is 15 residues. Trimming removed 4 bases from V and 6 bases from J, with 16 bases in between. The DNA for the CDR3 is TGTGCCAGTAGTAGACAAGGTGGCAGGGTCAATGAGCAGTTCTTC. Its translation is CASSRQGGRVNEQFF.

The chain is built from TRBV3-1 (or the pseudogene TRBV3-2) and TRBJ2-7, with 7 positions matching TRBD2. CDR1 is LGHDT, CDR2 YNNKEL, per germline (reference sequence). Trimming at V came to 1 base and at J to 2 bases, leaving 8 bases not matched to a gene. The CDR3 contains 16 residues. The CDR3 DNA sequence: TGTGCCAGCAGCCAAGTCGGTCTAGCGGCCGCCTACGAGCAGTACTTC. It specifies CASSQVGLAAAYEQYF.

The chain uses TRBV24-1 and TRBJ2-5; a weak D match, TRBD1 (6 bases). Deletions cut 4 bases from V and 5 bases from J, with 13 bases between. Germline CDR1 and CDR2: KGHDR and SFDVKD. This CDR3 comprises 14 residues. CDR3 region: CATSDSGVVETQYF. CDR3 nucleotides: TGTGCCACCAGTGACTCAGGGGTAGTGGAGACCCAGTACTTC.

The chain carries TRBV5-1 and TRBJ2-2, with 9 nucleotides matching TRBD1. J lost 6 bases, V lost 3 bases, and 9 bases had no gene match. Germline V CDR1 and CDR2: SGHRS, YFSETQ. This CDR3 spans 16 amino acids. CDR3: CASSSEQGAIPGELFF. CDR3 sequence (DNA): TGCGCCAGCAGCTCAGAACAGGGGGCGATCCCCGGGGAGCTGTTTTTT. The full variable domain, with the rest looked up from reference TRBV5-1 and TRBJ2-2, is KAGVTQTPRYLIKTRGQQVTLSCSPISGHRSVSWYQQTPGQGLQFLFEYFSETQRNKGNFPGRFSGRQFSNSRSEMNVSTLELGDSALYLCASSSEQGAIPGELFFGEGSRLTVL.

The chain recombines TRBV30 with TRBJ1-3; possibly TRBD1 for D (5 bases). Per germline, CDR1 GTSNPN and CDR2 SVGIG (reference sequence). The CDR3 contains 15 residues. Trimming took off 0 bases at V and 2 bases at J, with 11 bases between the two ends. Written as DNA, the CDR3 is TGTGCCTGGAGTGTACTGGGGCGGCCTGGAAACACCATATATTTT. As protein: CAWSVLGRPGNTIYF.

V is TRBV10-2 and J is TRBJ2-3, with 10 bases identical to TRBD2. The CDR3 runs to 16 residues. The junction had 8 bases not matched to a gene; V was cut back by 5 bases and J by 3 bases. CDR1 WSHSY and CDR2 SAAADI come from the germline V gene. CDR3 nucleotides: TGCGCCAGCAGTACCGGGACTAGCGCCGGGACAGATACGCAGTATTTT. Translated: CASSTGTSAGTDTQYF.

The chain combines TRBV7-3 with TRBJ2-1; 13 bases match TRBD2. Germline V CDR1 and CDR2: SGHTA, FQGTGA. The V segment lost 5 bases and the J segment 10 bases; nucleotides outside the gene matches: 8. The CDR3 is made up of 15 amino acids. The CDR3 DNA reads TGTGCCAGCAGCGCCGGACTAGCGGGAGTCGGAGAGCAGTTCTTC. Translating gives CASSAGLAGVGEQFF.

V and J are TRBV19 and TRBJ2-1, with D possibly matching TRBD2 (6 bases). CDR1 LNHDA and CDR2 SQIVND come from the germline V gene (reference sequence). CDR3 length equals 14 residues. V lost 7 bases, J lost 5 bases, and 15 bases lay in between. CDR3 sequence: CASTLGSNHNEQFF. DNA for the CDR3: TGTGCCAGTACCCTCGGGAGCAACCACAATGAGCAGTTCTTC.

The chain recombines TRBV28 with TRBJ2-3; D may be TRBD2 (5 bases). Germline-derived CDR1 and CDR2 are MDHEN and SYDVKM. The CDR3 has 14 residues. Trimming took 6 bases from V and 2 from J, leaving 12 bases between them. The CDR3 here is CASSLSGNTDTQYF. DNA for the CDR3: TGTGCCAGCAGCCTCTCGGGGAACACAGATACGCAGTATTTT.

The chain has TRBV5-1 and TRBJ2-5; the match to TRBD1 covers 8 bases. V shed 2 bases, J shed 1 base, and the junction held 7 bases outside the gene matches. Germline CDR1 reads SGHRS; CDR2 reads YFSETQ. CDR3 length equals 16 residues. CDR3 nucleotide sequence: TGCGCCAGCAGCTTACCGGGACAGGCCCCCCAAGAGACCCAGTACTTC. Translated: CASSLPGQAPQETQYF.

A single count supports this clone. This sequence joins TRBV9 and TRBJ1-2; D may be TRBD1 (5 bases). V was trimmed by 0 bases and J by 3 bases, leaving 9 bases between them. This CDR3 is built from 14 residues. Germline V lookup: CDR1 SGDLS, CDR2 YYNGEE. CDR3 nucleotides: TGTGCCAGCAGCGTAGGCACGACAGACTATGGCTACACCTTC. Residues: CASSVGTTDYGYTF.

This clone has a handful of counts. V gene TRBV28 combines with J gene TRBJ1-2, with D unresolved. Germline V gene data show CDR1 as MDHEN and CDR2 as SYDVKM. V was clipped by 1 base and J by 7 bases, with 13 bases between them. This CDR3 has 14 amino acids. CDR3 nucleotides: TGTGCCAGCAGTTTATTTACAGATTCTTCTGGCTACACCTTC. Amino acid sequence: CASSLFTDSSGYTF.